A selection of T cell receptor beta chains follows, all from one sample in a study of T cells in Graves' hyperthyroidism and ophthalmopathy. TCRdb called the multiplex PCR reads again in MiXCR, with one record for every CDR3 protein. The repertoire has about half a million distinct CDR3 sequences, about 20% of them found once; the top ten carry approximately 50%. What was sequenced was blood. The receptors derive from a man aged 40-50 years with Graves' ophthalmopathy. Each CDR3 is given with its conserved first and last residue. D genes are given only for firm matches. Part of the rows lack a size; the others show once, few, many or a class for expanded clones.

17 | few | NA | TRBJ2-4 | TRBV27 | CASCIRAVILAKNIQYF | TGTGCCAGCTGCATTAGAGCGGTCATACTAGCCAAAAACATTCAGTACTTC
14 | NA | TRBD1 | TRBJ2-5 | TRBV6-2/TRBV6-3 | CASSSTGVDETQYF | TGTGCCAGCAGTTCGACAGGGGTTGATGAGACCCAGTACTTC
15 | many | NA | TRBJ2-1 | TRBV20-1 | CSAGKGLKKYNEQFF | TGCAGTGCCGGAAAGGGGCTCAAAAAATACAATGAGCAGTTCTTC
13 | few | TRBD1 | TRBJ2-4 | TRBV2 | CATLEGTGNIQYF | TGTGCCACCCTGGAAGGGACAGGAAACATTCAGTACTTC
15 | NA | NA | TRBJ1-2 | TRBV6-1 | CASRGGAVLNYGYTF | TGTGCCAGCAGAGGGGGGGCAGTACTAAACTATGGCTACACCTTC
14 | few | TRBD1 | TRBJ2-2 | TRBV13 | CASSSTGGSGELFF | TGTGCCAGCAGTTCCACAGGGGGCTCCGGGGAGCTGTTTTTT
14 | few | TRBD1 | TRBJ1-2 | TRBV7-2 | CASIQGTGSYGYTF | TGTGCCAGCATCCAGGGGACAGGGAGTTATGGCTACACCTTC
13 | NA | NA | TRBJ2-7 | TRBV7-9 | CASMWTVSYEQYF | TGTGCCAGCATGTGGACGGTCTCCTACGAGCAGTACTTC
13 | few | NA | TRBJ2-7 | TRBV6-1 | CASRRQTSYEQYF | TGTGCCAGCAGAAGACAGACATCCTACGAGCAGTACTTC
16 | few | NA | TRBJ2-7 | TRBV7-9 | CASSRPRAQTSYEQYF | TGTGCCAGCAGTCGCCCCCGGGCTCAGACCTCCTACGAGCAGTACTTC
16 | few | NA | TRBJ2-5 | TRBV5-1 | CASSLDLTFMGETQYF | TGCGCCAGCAGCTTGGATTTAACCTTTATGGGGGAGACCCAGTACTTC
14 | many | TRBD1 | TRBJ1-1 | TRBV7-3 | CASSPGGKDTEAFF | TGTGCCAGCAGCCCAGGGGGCAAGGACACTGAAGCTTTCTTT
15 | NA | NA | TRBJ2-7 | TRBV4-1 | CASSQGAGPPGEQYF | TGCGCCAGCAGCCAAGGAGCCGGGCCCCCTGGAGAGCAGTACTTC
14 | many | NA | TRBJ1-2 | TRBV30 | CAWNHGGTSFGYTF | TGTGCCTGGAATCATGGCGGGACATCTTTTGGCTACACCTTC
12 | NA | NA | TRBJ1-6 | TRBV14 | CASSQGLSALHF | TGTGCCAGCAGCCAAGGCCTTTCGGCCCTCCACTTT
16 | NA | NA | TRBJ2-5 | TRBV6-1 | CASSAEGPGVRETQYF | TGTGCCAGCAGTGCCGAGGGACCCGGAGTTCGGGAGACCCAGTACTTC
15 | many | TRBD1 | TRBJ2-7 | TRBV28 | CASSLGGQGKYEQYF | TGTGCCAGCAGTTTGGGGGGACAGGGGAAGTACGAGCAGTACTTC
13 | NA | NA | TRBJ1-1 | TRBV7-9 | CASSPPGATEAFF | TGTGCCAGCAGCCCCCCCGGCGCCACTGAAGCTTTCTTT
14 | NA | NA | TRBJ1-2 | TRBV12-3/TRBV12-4 | CASTLRENLYGYTF | TGTGCCAGCACCTTGAGAGAGAACCTTTATGGCTACACCTTC
17 | few | TRBD1 | TRBJ1-1 | TRBV9 | CASSVASGTGSNTEAFF | TGTGCCAGCAGCGTAGCTTCCGGGACAGGGAGTAACACTGAAGCTTTCTTT
15 | NA | TRBD2 | TRBJ2-1 | TRBV15 | CATNGASGRAVEQFF | TGTGCCACCAACGGGGCCAGCGGGAGGGCCGTAGAGCAGTTCTTC
18 | few | TRBD2 | TRBJ2-7 | TRBV4-3 | CASSQGGSGRGDPYEQYF | TGCGCCAGCAGCCAAGGAGGTAGCGGGAGAGGGGACCCATACGAGCAGTACTTC
15 | few | TRBD2 | TRBJ2-1 | TRBV15 | CATSRDTSGSNEQFF | TGTGCCACCAGCAGAGATACTAGCGGGAGCAATGAGCAGTTCTTC
14 | many | NA | TRBJ1-3 | TRBV12-3/TRBV12-4 | CASSPRFSGNTIYF | TGTGCCAGCAGTCCCAGGTTCTCTGGAAACACCATATATTTT
15 | NA | NA | TRBJ1-5 | TRBV27 | CASSTGLPVSQPQHF | TGTGCCAGCAGTACGGGACTGCCCGTTAGTCAGCCCCAGCATTTT
13 | few | NA | TRBJ1-5 | TRBV29-1 | CSVWERGNQPQHF | TGCAGCGTATGGGAAAGGGGGAATCAGCCCCAGCATTTT
18 | NA | TRBD2 | TRBJ2-1 | TRBV24-1 | CATGGSFGLAGGVGEQFF | TGTGCCACCGGTGGAAGTTTTGGACTAGCGGGGGGCGTCGGTGAGCAGTTCTTC
17 | NA | NA | TRBJ1-3 | TRBV19 | CASSHRLMASSGNTIYF | TGTGCCAGTAGCCATAGGCTGATGGCCTCCTCTGGAAACACCATATATTTT
14 | many | TRBD2 | TRBJ2-1 | TRBV7-9 | CASSASGAYNEQFF | TGTGCCAGCAGCGCTAGCGGCGCCTACAATGAGCAGTTCTTC
16 | many | NA | TRBJ1-2 | TRBV11-2 | CASSSYSRGGFYGYTF | TGTGCCAGCAGCTCGTACTCCCGGGGGGGGTTCTATGGCTACACCTTC
15 | NA | NA | TRBJ2-7 | TRBV6-1 | CASTIGVAGYYEQYF | TGTGCCAGCACCATAGGAGTGGCAGGGTACTACGAGCAGTACTTC
12 | few | TRBD2 | TRBJ2-5 | TRBV30 | CAWSISGETQYF | TGTGCCTGGAGCATTAGCGGGGAGACCCAGTACTTC
14 | NA | TRBD1 | TRBJ1-4 | TRBV5-4 | CASSAGQFREKLFF | TGTGCCAGCAGCGCGGGACAGTTTAGAGAAAAACTGTTTTTT
13 | many | NA | TRBJ1-5 | TRBV12-3/TRBV12-4 | CASRPGGNQPQHF | TGTGCCAGCAGGCCGGGGGGAAATCAGCCCCAGCATTTT
17 | many | TRBD2 | TRBJ2-1 | TRBV28 | CASAGTSGSSPYNEQFF | TGTGCTTCAGCCGGGACTAGCGGGAGTTCCCCCTACAATGAGCAGTTCTTC
12 | few | NA | TRBJ1-1 | TRBV20-1 | CSAFGGGTEAFF | TGCAGTGCCTTCGGGGGAGGGACTGAAGCTTTCTTT
13 | many | NA | TRBJ1-1 | TRBV20-1 | CSARDPWTAEAFF | TGCAGTGCTAGAGATCCTTGGACGGCTGAAGCTTTCTTT
15 | NA | NA | TRBJ1-3 | TRBV14 | CASSQGRALRNTIYF | TGTGCCAGCAGCCAAGGAAGGGCGCTCCGAAACACCATATATTTT
16 | few | NA | TRBJ1-2 | TRBV5-1 | CASSTEPGTLNYGYTF | TGCGCCAGCAGCACGGAGCCGGGGACACTGAACTATGGCTACACCTTC
16 | NA | NA | TRBJ2-1 | TRBV9 | CASSVRGGSSYNEQFF | TGTGCCAGCAGCGTTCGCGGGGGCAGCTCCTACAATGAGCAGTTCTTC
13 | many | TRBD1 | TRBJ1-1 | TRBV11-2 | CASSPGTGTEAFF | TGTGCCAGCAGCCCCGGGACAGGCACTGAAGCTTTCTTT
17 | NA | TRBD1 | TRBJ1-1 | TRBV19 | CASSNWGRQGMNTEAFF | TGTGCCAGTAGTAACTGGGGGAGACAGGGAATGAACACTGAAGCTTTCTTT